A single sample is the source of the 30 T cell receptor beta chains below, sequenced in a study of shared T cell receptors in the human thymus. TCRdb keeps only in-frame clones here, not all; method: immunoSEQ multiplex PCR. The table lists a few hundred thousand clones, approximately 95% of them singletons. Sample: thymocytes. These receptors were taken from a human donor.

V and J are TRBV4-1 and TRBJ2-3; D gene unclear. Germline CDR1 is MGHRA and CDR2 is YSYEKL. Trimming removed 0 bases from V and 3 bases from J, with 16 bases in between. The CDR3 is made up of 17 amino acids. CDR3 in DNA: TGCGCCAGCAGCCAAGATTCCGAATTCCCCGTGACAGATACGCAGTATTTT. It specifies CASSQDSEFPVTDTQYF.

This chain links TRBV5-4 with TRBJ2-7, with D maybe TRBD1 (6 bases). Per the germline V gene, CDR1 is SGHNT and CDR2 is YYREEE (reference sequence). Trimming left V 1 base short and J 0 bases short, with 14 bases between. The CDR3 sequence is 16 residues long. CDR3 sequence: CASSLPKGESSYEQYF. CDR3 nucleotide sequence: TGTGCCAGCAGCTTGCCGAAGGGGGAGAGCTCCTACGAGCAGTACTTC.

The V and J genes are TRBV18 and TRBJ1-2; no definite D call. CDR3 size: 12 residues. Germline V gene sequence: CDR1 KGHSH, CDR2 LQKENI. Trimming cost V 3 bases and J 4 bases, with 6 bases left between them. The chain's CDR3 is CASSPSSYGYTF. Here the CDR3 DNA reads TGTGCCAGCTCACCGTCGTCCTATGGCTACACCTTC.

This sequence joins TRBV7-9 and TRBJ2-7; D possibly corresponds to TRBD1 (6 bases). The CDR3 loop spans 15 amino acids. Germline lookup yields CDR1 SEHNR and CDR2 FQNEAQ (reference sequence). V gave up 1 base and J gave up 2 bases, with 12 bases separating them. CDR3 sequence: CASSLGGGQAYEQYF. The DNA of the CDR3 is TGTGCCAGCAGCTTAGGTGGGGGACAAGCCTACGAGCAGTACTTC.

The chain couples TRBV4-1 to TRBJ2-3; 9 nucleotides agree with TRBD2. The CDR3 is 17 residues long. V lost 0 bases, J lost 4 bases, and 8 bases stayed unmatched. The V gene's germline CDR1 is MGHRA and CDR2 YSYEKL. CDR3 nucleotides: TGCGCCAGCAGCCAAGACGGGGGCGGGAGGGTTGCAGATACGCAGTATTTT. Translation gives CASSQDGGGRVADTQYF.

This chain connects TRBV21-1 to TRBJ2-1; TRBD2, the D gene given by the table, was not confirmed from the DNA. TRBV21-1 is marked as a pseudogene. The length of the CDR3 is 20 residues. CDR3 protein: CASSKAHPGLAGGLQDEQFF. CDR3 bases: TGTGCCAGCAGCAAAGCCCACCCGGGACTAGCGGGAGGTCTTCAAGATGAGCAGTTCTTC.

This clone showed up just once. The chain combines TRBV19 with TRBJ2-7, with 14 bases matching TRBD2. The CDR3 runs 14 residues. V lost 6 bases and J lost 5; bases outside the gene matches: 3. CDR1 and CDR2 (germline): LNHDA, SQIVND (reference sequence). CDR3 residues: CASSPGLAGDEQYF. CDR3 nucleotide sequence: TGTGCCAGTAGCCCGGGACTAGCGGGAGACGAGCAGTACTTC. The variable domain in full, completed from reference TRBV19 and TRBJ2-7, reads DGGITQSPKYLFRKEGQNVTLSCEQNLNHDAMYWYRQDPGQGLRLIYYSQIVNDFQKGDIAEGYSVSREKKESFPLTVTSAQKNPTAFYLCASSPGLAGDEQYFGPGTRLTVT.

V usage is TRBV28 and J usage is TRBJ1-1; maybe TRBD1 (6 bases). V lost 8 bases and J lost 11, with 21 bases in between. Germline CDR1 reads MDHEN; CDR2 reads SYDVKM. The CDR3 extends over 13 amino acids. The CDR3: CASGGGPTVKAFF. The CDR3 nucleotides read TGTGCCAGCGGAGGGGGACCCACCGTGAAGGCTTTCTTT.

In nucleotides, the CDR3 is TGTGCCAGCGGCTCTAACGGACAGTGGCGGAGCACAGATACGCAGTATTTT. Translated: CASGSNGQWRSTDTQYF. The gene calls are TRBV7-2 and TRBJ2-3, with a weak D call TRBD1 (6 bases). Germline values: CDR1 SGHTA, CDR2 FQGNSA. V lost 8 bases to trimming and J lost 0 bases, with 21 bases between them. The length of the CDR3 is 17 residues.

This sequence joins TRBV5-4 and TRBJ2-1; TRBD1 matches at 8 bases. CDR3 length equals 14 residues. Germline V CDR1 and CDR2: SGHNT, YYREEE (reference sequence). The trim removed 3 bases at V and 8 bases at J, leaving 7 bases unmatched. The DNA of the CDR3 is TGTGCCAGCAGCTCGGACAGGGAAGGGGATGAGCAGTTCTTC. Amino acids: CASSSDREGDEQFF.

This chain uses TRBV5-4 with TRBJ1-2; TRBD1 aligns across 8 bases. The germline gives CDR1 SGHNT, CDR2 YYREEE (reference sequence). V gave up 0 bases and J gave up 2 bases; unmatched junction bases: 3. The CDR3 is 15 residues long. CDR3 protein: CASSLGTGQNYGYTF. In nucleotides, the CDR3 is TGTGCCAGCAGCTTGGGGACAGGGCAGAACTATGGCTACACCTTC.

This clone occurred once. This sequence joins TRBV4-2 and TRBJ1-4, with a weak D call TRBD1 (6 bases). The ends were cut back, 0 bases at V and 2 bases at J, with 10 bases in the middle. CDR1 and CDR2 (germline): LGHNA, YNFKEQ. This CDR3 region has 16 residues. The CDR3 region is CASSQEGGRTNEKLFF. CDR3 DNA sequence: TGTGCCAGCAGCCAAGAAGGGGGGCGTACTAATGAAAAACTGTTTTTT.

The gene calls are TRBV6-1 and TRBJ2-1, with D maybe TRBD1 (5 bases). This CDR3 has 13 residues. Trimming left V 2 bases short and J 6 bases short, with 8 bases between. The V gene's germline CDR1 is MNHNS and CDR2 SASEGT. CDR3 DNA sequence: TGTGCCAGCAGTGAAAATGGGGCCAATGAGCAGTTCTTC. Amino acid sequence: CASSENGANEQFF.

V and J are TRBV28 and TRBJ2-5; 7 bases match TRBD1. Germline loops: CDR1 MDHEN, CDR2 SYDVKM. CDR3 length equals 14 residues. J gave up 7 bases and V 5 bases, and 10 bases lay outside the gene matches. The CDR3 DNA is TGTGCCAGCAGTACCAAGACAGGGCGCTTGACCCAGTACTTC. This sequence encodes CASSTKTGRLTQYF.

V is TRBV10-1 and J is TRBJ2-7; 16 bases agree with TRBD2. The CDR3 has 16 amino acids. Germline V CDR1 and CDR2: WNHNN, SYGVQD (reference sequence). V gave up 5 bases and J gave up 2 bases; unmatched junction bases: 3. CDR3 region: CASSWGTSGRAYEQYF. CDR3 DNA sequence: TGCGCCAGCAGTTGGGGGACTAGCGGGAGGGCCTACGAGCAGTACTTC.

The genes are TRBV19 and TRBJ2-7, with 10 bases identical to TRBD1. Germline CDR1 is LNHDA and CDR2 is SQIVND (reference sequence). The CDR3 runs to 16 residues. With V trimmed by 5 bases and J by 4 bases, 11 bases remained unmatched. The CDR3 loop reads CASSPRTGGDQYEQYF. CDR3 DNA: TGTGCCAGTAGTCCCCGGACAGGGGGAGACCAATACGAGCAGTACTTC.

The CDR3, as DNA: TGTGCCAGCAGCTTAGTTGGGCCGTTCCCCGCGAACACCGGGGAGCTGTTTTTT. Translating gives CASSLVGPFPANTGELFF. V and J are TRBV7-2 and TRBJ2-2, with D unclear. This CDR3 has 18 residues. Trimming cost V 1 base and J 0 bases, with 15 bases left between them. CDR1 SGHTA and CDR2 FQGNSA come from the germline V gene.

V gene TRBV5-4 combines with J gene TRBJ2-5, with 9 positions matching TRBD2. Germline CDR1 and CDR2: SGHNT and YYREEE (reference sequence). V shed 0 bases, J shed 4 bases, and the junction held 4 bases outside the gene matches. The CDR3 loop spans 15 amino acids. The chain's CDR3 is CASSLVAGGPETQYF. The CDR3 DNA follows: TGTGCCAGCAGCTTGGTGGCGGGAGGGCCAGAGACCCAGTACTTC.

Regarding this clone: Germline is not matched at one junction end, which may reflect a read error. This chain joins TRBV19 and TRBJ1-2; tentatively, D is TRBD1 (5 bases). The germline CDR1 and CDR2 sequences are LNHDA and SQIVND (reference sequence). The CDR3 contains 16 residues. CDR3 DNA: TGTGCCAGTAGTGTAGACAGACAGATAGCTAACTATGGCTACACCTTC. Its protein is CASSVDRQIANYGYTF.

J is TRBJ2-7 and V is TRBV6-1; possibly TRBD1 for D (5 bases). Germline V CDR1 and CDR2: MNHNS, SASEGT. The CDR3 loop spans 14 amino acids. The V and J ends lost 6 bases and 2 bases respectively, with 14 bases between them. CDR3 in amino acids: CASRAGKPPYEQYF. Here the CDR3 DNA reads TGTGCCAGCAGAGCAGGGAAACCGCCCTACGAGCAGTACTTC.

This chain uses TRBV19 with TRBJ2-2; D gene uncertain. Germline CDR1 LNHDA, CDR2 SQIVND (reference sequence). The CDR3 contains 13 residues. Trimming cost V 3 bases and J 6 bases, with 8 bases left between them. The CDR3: CASSMPLAGELFF. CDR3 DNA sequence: TGTGCCAGTAGTATGCCTCTTGCCGGGGAGCTGTTTTTT.

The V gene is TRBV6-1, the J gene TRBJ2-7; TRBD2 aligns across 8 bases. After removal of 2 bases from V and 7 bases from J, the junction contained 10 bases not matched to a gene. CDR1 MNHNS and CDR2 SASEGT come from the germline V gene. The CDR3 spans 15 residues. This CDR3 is CASSESASGLREQYF. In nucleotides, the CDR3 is TGTGCCAGCAGTGAATCGGCTAGCGGGCTACGGGAGCAGTACTTC.

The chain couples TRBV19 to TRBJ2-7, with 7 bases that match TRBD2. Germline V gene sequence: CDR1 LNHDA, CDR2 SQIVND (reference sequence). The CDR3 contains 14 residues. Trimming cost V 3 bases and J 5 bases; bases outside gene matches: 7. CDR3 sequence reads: CASSIGLGPHEQYF. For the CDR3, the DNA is TGTGCCAGTAGTATTGGACTAGGGCCCCACGAGCAGTACTTC.

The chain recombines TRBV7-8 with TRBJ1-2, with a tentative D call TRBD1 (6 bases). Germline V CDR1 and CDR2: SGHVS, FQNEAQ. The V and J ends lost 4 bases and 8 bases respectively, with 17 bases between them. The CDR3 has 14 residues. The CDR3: CASSSRGPAQGYTF. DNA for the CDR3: TGTGCCAGCAGCTCCAGGGGACCCGCCCAAGGCTACACCTTC.

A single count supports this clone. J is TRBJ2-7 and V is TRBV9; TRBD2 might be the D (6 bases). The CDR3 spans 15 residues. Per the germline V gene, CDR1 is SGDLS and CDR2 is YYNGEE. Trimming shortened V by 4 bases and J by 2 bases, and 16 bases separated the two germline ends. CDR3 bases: TGTGCCAGCAGCCCCAGGCTGGCGGGAACCTACGAGCAGTACTTC. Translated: CASSPRLAGTYEQYF. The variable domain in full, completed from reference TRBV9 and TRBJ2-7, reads DSGVTQTPKHLITATGQRVTLRCSPRSGDLSVYWYQQSLDQGLQFLIQYYNGEERAKGNILERFSAQQFPDLHSELNLSSLELGDSALYFCASSPRLAGTYEQYFGPGTRLTVT.

CDR3 region: CAHSLFGTGGGTSQPQHF. CDR3 nucleotide sequence: TGTGCTCACAGCCTGTTCGGGACAGGGGGCGGTACGAGTCAGCCCCAGCATTTT. The chain is built from TRBV28 and TRBJ1-5; TRBD1 matches 12 bases. Germline V gene sequence: CDR1 MDHEN, CDR2 SYDVKM. The CDR3 length is 18 residues.

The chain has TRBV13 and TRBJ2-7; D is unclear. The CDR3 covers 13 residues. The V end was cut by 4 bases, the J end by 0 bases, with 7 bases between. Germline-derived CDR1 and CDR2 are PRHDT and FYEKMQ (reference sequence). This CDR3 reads CASSYPSSYEQYF. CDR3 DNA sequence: TGTGCCAGCAGCTACCCCAGCTCCTACGAGCAGTACTTC. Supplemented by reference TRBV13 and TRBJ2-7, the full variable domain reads AAGVIQSPRHLIKEKRETATLKCYPIPRHDTVYWYQQGPGQDPQFLISFYEKMQSDKGSIPDRFSAQQFSDYHSELNMSSLELGDSALYFCASSYPSSYEQYFGPGTRLTVT.

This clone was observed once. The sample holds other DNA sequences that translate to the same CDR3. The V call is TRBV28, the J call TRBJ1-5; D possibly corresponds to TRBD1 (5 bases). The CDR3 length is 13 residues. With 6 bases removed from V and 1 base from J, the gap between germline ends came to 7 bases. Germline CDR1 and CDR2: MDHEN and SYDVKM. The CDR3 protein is CASSPGSNQPQHF. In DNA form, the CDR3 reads TGTGCCAGCAGCCCAGGGAGCAATCAGCCCCAGCATTTT.

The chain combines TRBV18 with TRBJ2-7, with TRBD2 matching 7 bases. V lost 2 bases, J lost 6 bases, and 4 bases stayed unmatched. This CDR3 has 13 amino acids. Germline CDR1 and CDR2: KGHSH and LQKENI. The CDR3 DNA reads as TGTGCCAGCTCACCAAGCGGGAAGGGCGAGCAGTACTTC. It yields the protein CASSPSGKGEQYF.

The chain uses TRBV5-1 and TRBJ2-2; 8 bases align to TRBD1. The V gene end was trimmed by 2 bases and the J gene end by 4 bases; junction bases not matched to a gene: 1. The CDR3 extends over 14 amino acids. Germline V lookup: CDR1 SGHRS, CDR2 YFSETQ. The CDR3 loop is CASSLQGGTGELFF. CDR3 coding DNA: TGCGCCAGCAGCTTACAGGGGGGCACCGGGGAGCTGTTTTTT.